This T cell receptor beta chain was recorded in a study of cytomegalovirus exposure and HLA in healthy donors. Findings and caveats of the study: In a later analysis, an Asian-associated ancestry cluster reportedly showed fewer N-insertions than the 666-donor mean. An analysis was carried out at a later point. It showed that HLA-associated TCR beta chains were more clonally expanded than equally common non-associated chains.

On this clone itself: The target antigen is unknown.

PCR employed 60 Vbeta and 13 Jbeta primers. Using immunoSEQ multiplex PCR, the repertoire was profiled, and TCRdb retains in-frame clones only, with some absent. The data contain some 140,000 clones, over 75% of them singletons. Germline V CDR1 and CDR2: SEHNR, FQNEAQ (reference sequence). This CDR3 contains 12 residues. The V gene lost 7 bases and the J gene lost 7 bases, with 13 bases spanning the gap. Sequences were obtained from PBMCs. The J gene is TRBJ1-2, the V gene TRBV7-9, with a possible D match to TRBD1 (5 bases). The receptor's source is a young man in good health. CDR3 sequence reads: CASTPGDSGYTF. The DNA of the CDR3 is TGTGCCAGCACCCCGGGGGACTCTGGCTACACCTTC.